This entry features one TCR beta chain sequence. Antigen unknown. Measured with immunoSEQ multiplex PCR; TCRdb has only the in-frame clones, and not every one. The sample includes 50,000 to 65,000 clones, around 87% of them seen just once. The nonmyeloablative bone marrow transplants came from related graft donors, with transient mixed chimerism. Thawed PBMCs were FACS-sorted into unstimulated CD4+CD25+CD127- regulatory T cells, CD4+CD25- non-regulatory cells, CD4 and CD8 cells. The data belong to a study of Tregs in tolerant kidney transplant recipients. Points from the study as a whole: This study did not directly address biological reproducibility.

Per germline, CDR1 MGHDK and CDR2 SYGVNS. The CDR3 is made up of 16 amino acids. V lost 5 bases and J lost 1; bases outside the gene matches: 6. The TCR comes from a human patient who received a combined kidney and bone marrow transplant. The T cells may partly be graft donor cells. The specimen was CD4+ T cells from blood (PBMCs), collected 6 months after the transplant. This chain connects TRBV25-1 to TRBJ2-2; 8 positions agree with TRBD1. The CDR3 region is CASSPDRGLNTGELFF. CDR3 nucleotide sequence: TGTGCCAGCAGTCCTGACAGGGGATTGAACACCGGGGAGCTGTTTTTT.